This entry lists 21 T cell receptor beta chains sequenced from one sample in a study of regulatory T cells in long-lasting Graves disease. Time point in this sample: newly diagnosed GD, antithyroid drugs for less than 3 months. Extracted PBMC RNA gave rise to the TCR library. CDR3 regions were amplified by Arm-PCR using iRepertoire HTBI primers to build TCR beta libraries. TCRdb analysed the multiplex PCR reads with MiXCR anew, one entry per CDR3 protein. The table lists 350,000 to 450,000 distinct CDR3 sequences, over 12% of them singletons. In addition, the sample was reused for a study of T cells in Graves' hyperthyroidism and ophthalmopathy.

The sequences come from peripheral blood mononuclear cells (PBMCs), collected at new diagnosis, from a patient treated with antithyroid drugs. These receptors all stem from a woman in her forties with Graves disease.

This clonotype has only a few counts. The junction departs from the called germline gene at one end, perhaps through a read error. The chain is built from TRBV7-9 and TRBJ1-1; D is undetermined. CDR1 SEHNR and CDR2 FQNEAQ come from the germline V gene (reference sequence). The CDR3 has 15 residues. The CDR3 region has the DNA TGTGCCAGCAGCCCCAAACAAGGATGGAGCACTGAAGCCTTCTTT. Translated: CASSPKQGWSTEAFF.

The table lists this clonotype with many counts. Here the CDR3 reads CASRIMGLAGAHEQFF. DNA of the CDR3: TGTGCCAGCAGGATAATGGGACTAGCGGGAGCCCATGAGCAGTTCTTC. The chain joins TRBV28 to TRBJ2-1, with TRBD2 identical over 14 bases. CDR1 and CDR2 (germline): MDHEN, SYDVKM. The CDR3 consists of 16 residues. With V trimmed by 6 bases and J by 8 bases, 9 bases remained unmatched.

As to this clonotype: A much larger clone sits a single nucleotide away, making a read error possible. V usage is TRBV7-9 and J usage is TRBJ2-1; 14 bases map to TRBD2. This CDR3 is built from 18 residues. Germline V gives CDR1 SEHNR, CDR2 FQNEAQ (reference sequence). J lost 1 base, V lost 1 base, and 3 bases had no gene match. The CDR3 spells CASSLGTSGRFSYNEQFF. CDR3 coding DNA: TGTGCCAGCAGCTTAGGGACTAGCGGGAGGTTTTCCTACAATGAGCAGTTCTTC.

This clonotype was observed many times. The genes are TRBV30 and TRBJ1-1, with 9 nucleotides matching TRBD1. V shed 1 base and J 6 bases; nucleotides not matched to a gene: 0. CDR1 GTSNPN and CDR2 SVGIG come from the germline V gene (reference sequence). This CDR3 has 12 amino acids. The CDR3 sequence is CAWSDRGPEAFF. CDR3 nucleotides: TGTGCCTGGAGTGACAGGGGGCCTGAAGCTTTCTTT. Drawing the rest from reference TRBV30 and TRBJ1-1, the complete variable domain is SQTIHQWPATLVQPVGSPLSLECTVEGTSNPNLYWYRQAAGRGLQLLFYSVGIGQISSEVPQNLSASRPQDRQFILSSKKLLLSDSGFYLCAWSDRGPEAFFGQGTRLTVV.

Regarding this clonotype: A single base separates this from a much larger clone, so it may be a read error. The J gene is TRBJ2-1, the V gene TRBV11-2, with 10 positions matching TRBD2. CDR3 size: 16 residues. V lost 5 bases to trimming and J lost 7 bases; unmatched junction nucleotides: 11. CDR1 SGHAT and CDR2 FQNNGV come from the germline V gene. In DNA form, the CDR3 reads TGTGCCAGCAGCGCCCGTAGCGGGAGGATTCGGAATGAGCAGTTCTTC. Its translation: CASSARSGRIRNEQFF. Based on the CDR3 plus reference TRBV11-2 and TRBJ2-1, the full variable domain is EAGVAQSPRYKIIEKRQSVAFWCNPISGHATLYWYQQILGQGPKLLIQFQNNGVVDDSQLPKDRFSAERLKGVDSTLKIQPAKLEDSAVYLCASSARSGRIRNEQFFGPGTRLTVL.

This clonotype was recorded many times. The V gene is TRBV28, the J gene TRBJ2-1; D is perhaps TRBD1 (5 bases). CDR1 and CDR2 from the germline V gene are MDHEN and SYDVKM. V lost 6 bases and J lost 1, with 16 bases in between. CDR3 length: 16 amino acids. CDR3 nucleotides: TGTGCCAGCAGCCCCCTTAGGGGTTTGTCCTACAATGAGCAGTTCTTC. Residues: CASSPLRGLSYNEQFF.

This chain links TRBV6-1 with TRBJ2-1; 9 nucleotides agree with TRBD1. Per germline, CDR1 MNHNS and CDR2 SASEGT. The CDR3 totals 17 residues. V trimming: 6 bases; J trimming: 5 bases; junction bases outside the gene matches: 14. The CDR3 sequence is CASRNPGQGLKDNEQFF. Here the CDR3 DNA reads TGTGCCAGCAGAAATCCGGGACAGGGCTTGAAGGACAATGAGCAGTTCTTC.

The rearrangement uses TRBV27 and TRBJ2-7; perhaps D is TRBD1 or TRBD2 (7 bases each). The CDR3 consists of 15 residues. The V gene's germline CDR1 is MNHEY and CDR2 SMNVEV (reference sequence). Trimming removed 5 bases from V and 4 bases from J, with 18 bases in between. CDR3 sequence reads: CASSPWEGAKYEQYF. The DNA of the CDR3 is TGTGCCAGCAGTCCCTGGGAGGGGGCGAAATACGAGCAGTACTTC.

This chain connects TRBV6-5 to TRBJ2-3, with TRBD1 matching 11 bases. Trimming removed 4 bases from V and 1 base from J; junction bases left unmatched: 7. The CDR3 covers 17 residues. Germline lookup yields CDR1 MNHEY and CDR2 SVGAGI. The CDR3 here is CASSSWGQGVRTDTQYF. The CDR3 DNA is TGTGCCAGCAGTTCCTGGGGACAGGGGGTTCGCACAGATACGCAGTATTTT.

This clonotype has a count of ten or more. The chain employs TRBV6-5 and TRBJ2-7, with 9 bases aligning to TRBD1. J gave up 5 bases and V 2 bases, and 7 bases lay outside the gene matches. This CDR3 is 15 amino acids long. From germline, CDR1 is MNHEY and CDR2 SVGAGI. The CDR3 DNA reads as TGTGCCAGCAGTTACCAGGGACAGGGTACCGACGAGCAGTACTTC. Translation gives CASSYQGQGTDEQYF.

This clonotype has just a few counts. This chain uses TRBV6-1 with TRBJ2-2; D is undetermined. V was cut by 6 bases and J by 6 bases, with 8 bases left in between. From germline, CDR1 is MNHNS and CDR2 SASEGT. CDR3 size: 12 residues. The CDR3 bases are TGTGCCAGCAGGACCAATCCCGGGGAGCTGTTTTTT. Amino acid sequence: CASRTNPGELFF.

There are a few counts of this clonotype. This chain uses TRBV9 with TRBJ2-3; D may be TRBD1 or TRBD2 (5 bases each). V lost 7 bases and J 1 base, leaving 22 bases between the germline ends. The CDR3 consists of 17 residues. Germline V gene data show CDR1 as SGDLS and CDR2 as YYNGEE. The CDR3 bases are TGTGCCAGCGCATACTTGTGGGGGATCCCAGGCACAGATACGCAGTATTTT. Protein product: CASAYLWGIPGTDTQYF. Full variable domain (missing parts from reference TRBV9 and TRBJ2-3): DSGVTQTPKHLITATGQRVTLRCSPRSGDLSVYWYQQSLDQGLQFLIQYYNGEERAKGNILERFSAQQFPDLHSELNLSSLELGDSALYFCASAYLWGIPGTDTQYFGPGTRLTVL.

Many counts were recorded for this clonotype. The J gene is TRBJ2-2, the V gene TRBV28; D possibly corresponds to TRBD1 (6 bases). The length of the CDR3 is 15 residues. Germline CDR1 and CDR2: MDHEN and SYDVKM. Trimming pared 2 bases from V and 5 bases from J, leaving 12 bases between. The CDR3 DNA reads TGTGCCAGCAGTTTAAGCAGGGGATCAACCGGGGAGCTGTTTTTT. It is translated as CASSLSRGSTGELFF. Variable domain in full (rest from reference TRBV28 and TRBJ2-2): DVKVTQSSRYLVKRTGEKVFLECVQDMDHENMFWYRQDPGLGLRLIYFSYDVKMKEKGDIPEGYSVSREKKERFSLILESASTNQTSMYLCASSLSRGSTGELFFGEGSRLTVL.

This clonotype was seen ten or more times. The chain joins TRBV28 to TRBJ1-2, with TRBD1 as a possible D gene (5 bases). Germline assignment: CDR1 MDHEN and CDR2 SYDVKM. Deletions cut 3 bases from V and 3 bases from J, with 8 bases between. The CDR3 has 13 residues. The CDR3 is CASSFGRDYGYTF. CDR3 sequence (DNA): TGTGCCAGCAGTTTTGGCAGGGACTATGGCTACACCTTC.

This clonotype has a count of ten or more. The chain uses TRBV27 and TRBJ1-4; 8 positions match TRBD1. J was trimmed by 3 bases and V by 5 bases; bases with no gene match: 5. Germline V gene lookup returns CDR1 MNHEY and CDR2 SMNVEV (reference sequence). This CDR3 has 15 amino acids. As DNA, the CDR3 is TGTGCCAGCAGTACGCAGGGGGCGTCTAATGAAAAACTGTTTTTT. Translation gives CASSTQGASNEKLFF. Combining the CDR3 with reference TRBV27 and TRBJ1-4 gives the whole variable domain EAQVTQNPRYLITVTGKKLTVTCSQNMNHEYMSWYRQDPGLGLRQIYYSMNVEVTDKGDVPEGYKVSRKEKRNFPLILESPSPNQTSLYFCASSTQGASNEKLFFGSGTQLSVL.

This clonotype showed up just a few times. The rearrangement links TRBV6-1 to TRBJ2-2, with D maybe TRBD2 (6 bases). V lost 6 bases to trimming and J lost 5 bases, with 7 bases between them. Germline CDR1 is MNHNS and CDR2 is SASEGT. This CDR3 has 12 amino acids. The CDR3 is CASRLATGELFF. In nucleotides, the CDR3 is TGTGCCAGCAGGCTAGCGACCGGGGAGCTGTTTTTT.

This clonotype was counted many times. The CDR3 nucleotides are TGTGCCAGCAGCCGGGACCCTTCGCGTGAGCAGTTCTTC. Amino acids: CASSRDPSREQFF. This sequence joins TRBV7-2 and TRBJ2-1, with D tentatively TRBD1 or TRBD2 (5 bases each). The V end was cut by 5 bases, the J end by 9 bases, with 14 bases between. Germline values: CDR1 SGHTA, CDR2 FQGNSA. The length of the CDR3 is 13 residues. The complete variable domain, with remaining parts taken from reference TRBV7-2 and TRBJ2-1, reads GAGVSQSPSNKVTEKGKDVELRCDPISGHTALYWYRQSLGQGLEFLIYFQGNSAPDKSGLPSDRFSAERTGGSVSTLTIQRTQQEDSAVYLCASSRDPSREQFFGPGTRLTVL.

In this sample, this clonotype turned up many times. The genes are TRBV5-1 and TRBJ1-1, with a possible D match to TRBD1 (5 bases). Trimming shortened V by 5 bases and J by 0 bases, and 14 bases separated the two germline ends. The CDR3 totals 15 residues. In germline, CDR1 is SGHRS, CDR2 YFSETQ. The CDR3 DNA is TGCGCCAGCAGTCACCCCGGGACGGTGAACACTGAAGCTTTCTTT. Translated: CASSHPGTVNTEAFF. Using reference TRBV5-1 and TRBJ1-1 for the parts outside the CDR3, the full variable domain is KAGVTQTPRYLIKTRGQQVTLSCSPISGHRSVSWYQQTPGQGLQFLFEYFSETQRNKGNFPGRFSGRQFSNSRSEMNVSTLELGDSALYLCASSHPGTVNTEAFFGQGTRLTVV.

Ten or more counts support this clonotype. This chain connects TRBV20-1 to TRBJ1-1; 10 nucleotides match TRBD1. J gave up 8 bases and V 5 bases, and 8 bases lay outside the gene matches. Germline V lookup: CDR1 DFQATT, CDR2 SNEGSKA (reference sequence). This CDR3 has 13 amino acids. The CDR3, as DNA: TGCAGTGCTGGGGGACAGGGGCCGCCCGAAGCTTTCTTT. It specifies CSAGGQGPPEAFF.

This clonotype was detected only a few times. This CDR3 is CASSLTDTNTEAFF. The CDR3 coding sequence is TGCGCCAGCAGCTTGACTGACACGAACACTGAAGCTTTCTTT. V usage is TRBV5-1 and J usage is TRBJ1-1; D gene uncertain. Germline CDR1 reads SGHRS; CDR2 reads YFSETQ. V lost 1 base, J lost 1 base, and 8 bases lay in between. The CDR3 is 14 residues long.

This clonotype was detected a few times. The DNA for the CDR3 is TGTGCCAGCAGTCGGGGACAGAGCTCCTACGAGCAGTACTTC. Translating gives CASSRGQSSYEQYF. The genes are TRBV25-1 and TRBJ2-7, with 7 bases that match TRBD1. The germline gives CDR1 MGHDK, CDR2 SYGVNS. The CDR3 contains 14 residues. The junction had 4 bases not matched to a gene; V was cut back by 5 bases and J by 0 bases.